The present T cell receptor (beta chain) was sequenced within a study of high-grade serous ovarian cancer treatment subgroups. Tumor samples were taken before definitive surgery or chemotherapy. General study results and limits: TCR clonal relatedness correlated positively with neoantigen level. CDR1 and CDR2 were left unanalyzed; analyses focused on CDR3.

On this clone: The antigen is undetermined.

From germline, CDR1 is SGHRS and CDR2 YFSETQ. V gave up 7 bases and J gave up 3 bases; unmatched junction bases: 8. The CDR3 covers 14 residues. Using immunoSEQ multiplex PCR, the repertoire was profiled, and TCRdb retains in-frame clones only, with some absent. Here the sample spans more than 15,000 clones, about 68% being singletons. The sequence derives from a human donor with high-grade serous ovarian cancer. Specimen: tumor tissue. This chain uses TRBV5-1 with TRBJ2-3; 7 nucleotides align to TRBD1. CDR3 amino acids: CASWYGQATDTQYF. CDR3 in DNA: TGCGCCAGCTGGTACGGACAGGCTACAGATACGCAGTATTTT. Looking up the rest from reference TRBV5-1 and TRBJ2-3 gives the full variable domain: KAGVTQTPRYLIKTRGQQVTLSCSPISGHRSVSWYQQTPGQGLQFLFEYFSETQRNKGNFPGRFSGRQFSNSRSEMNVSTLELGDSALYLCASWYGQATDTQYFGPGTRLTVL.